The T cell receptor (beta chain) under discussion was sequenced for a study of beta chain features in type 1 diabetes. Overall study findings and caveats: The naive, central memory and Treg TCRB repertoires showed an apparent similarity that was greater among patients than among healthy donors. The study left unresolved whether HLA type influences TCRB rearrangement. PCR could preferentially amplify shorter templates, alike in patients and controls.

Expressed TCRB transcripts were sequenced after all isolated RNA was converted to cDNA. Sequencing used immunoSEQ multiplex PCR; TCRdb keeps in-frame clones, though not all of them. Of around 350,000 clones listed, approximately 12% are singletons. Trimming removed 4 bases from V and 2 bases from J; junction bases left unmatched: 10. The CDR3 has 16 residues. Germline V lookup: CDR1 SGHAT, CDR2 FQDESV (reference sequence). As regards this clone: The target antigen is unknown.

This clonotype was obtained from a man aged 18 to 35 in good health. The specimen sequenced was naive CD4+ T cells from blood. This sequence joins TRBV11-1 and TRBJ2-5; 7 bases agree with TRBD2. CDR3 protein: CASSYVAGVGQETQYF. The CDR3 region has the DNA TGTGCCAGCAGCTATGTCGCGGGAGTGGGGCAAGAGACCCAGTACTTC. Combining the CDR3 with reference TRBV11-1 and TRBJ2-5 gives the whole variable domain EAEVAQSPRYKITEKSQAVAFWCDPISGHATLYWYRQILGQGPELLVQFQDESVVDDSQLPKDRFSAERLKGVDSTLKIQPAELGDSAMYLCASSYVAGVGQETQYFGPGTRLLVL.